The 23 T cell receptor beta chains given below trace back to one sample, sequenced in a study of neurological immune-mediated disorders. TCRdb called the 5' RACE reads again in MiXCR, with one record for every CDR3 protein. The data hold about 79,000 distinct CDR3 sequences, with roughly 13% observed a single time. Sample: PBMCs. These receptors were obtained from a woman aged 45-65 years in good health.

This clonotype was found many times. This chain uses TRBV5-5 with TRBJ1-5; the match to TRBD1 covers 8 bases. Germline V gene data show CDR1 as SGHKS and CDR2 as YYEKEE (reference sequence). CDR3 size: 17 residues. Unmatched junction bases numbered 10, after V lost 0 bases and J lost 5 bases. CDR3 residues: CASSLAGGTGAHQPQHF. As DNA, the CDR3 is TGTGCCAGCAGCTTGGCCGGTGGGACAGGCGCTCATCAGCCCCAGCATTTT.

This clonotype was detected only a few times. The chain combines TRBV6-2 or TRBV6-3 with TRBJ2-2; 14 nucleotides align to TRBD2. Germline CDR1 and CDR2: MNHEY and SVGEGT. Losses at the gene ends were 8 bases for V and 7 bases for J; bases not matched to a gene: 6. The CDR3 spans 15 residues. The CDR3: CASATGLAGGGELFF. The CDR3 DNA sequence: TGTGCCAGCGCCACCGGACTAGCGGGGGGCGGGGAGCTGTTTTTT.

The rearrangement links TRBV12-3 or TRBV12-4 to TRBJ2-3; 8 nucleotides line up with TRBD2. V was clipped by 2 bases and J by 4 bases; unmatched bases: 2. The CDR3 length is 14 residues. The CDR3 DNA reads TGTGCCAGCAGTTTAACTAGCGGAGCAGATACGCAGTATTTT. Its translation: CASSLTSGADTQYF.

V usage is TRBV25-1 and J usage is TRBJ1-4; TRBD1 aligns across 9 bases. V dropped 2 bases and J dropped 0; count of bases not matched to a gene: 1. The CDR3 runs to 16 residues. Per the germline V gene, CDR1 is MGHDK and CDR2 is SYGVNS. CDR3 nucleotide sequence: TGTGCCAGCAGTGAACGACAGGGGGCAACTAATGAAAAACTGTTTTTT. Translating gives CASSERQGATNEKLFF.

This clonotype was detected ten times or more. This chain's CDR3 is CASRETSGGNEQYF. The CDR3 DNA is TGCGCCAGCAGGGAGACTAGCGGGGGCAACGAGCAGTACTTC. V and J are TRBV10-2 and TRBJ2-7; 12 nucleotides line up with TRBD2. Trimming at V came to 6 bases and at J to 5 bases, leaving 5 bases not matched to a gene. The CDR3 length is 14 residues. Germline lookup yields CDR1 WSHSY and CDR2 SAAADI.

The rearrangement joins TRBV7-2 to TRBJ2-3; D assignment may be TRBD1 or TRBD2 (5 bases each). With 5 bases removed from V and 4 bases from J, the gap between germline ends came to 13 bases. This CDR3 is 14 amino acids long. From germline, CDR1 is SGHTA and CDR2 FQGNSA. CDR3 region: CASSARGRADTQYF. CDR3 bases: TGTGCCAGCAGCGCTCGGGGCAGGGCAGATACGCAGTATTTT.

This clonotype has ten or more counts. The chain recombines TRBV5-1 with TRBJ1-5; D is possibly TRBD1 (6 bases). V dropped 4 bases and J dropped 3 bases, with 11 bases sitting between them. This CDR3 is 14 amino acids long. In germline, CDR1 is SGHRS, CDR2 YFSETQ. CDR3 protein: CASSTGQNNQPQHF. Written as DNA, the CDR3 is TGCGCCAGCAGCACCGGACAGAACAATCAGCCCCAGCATTTT.

This clonotype was detected ten times or more. This rearrangement joins TRBV2 to TRBJ2-5, with 8 bases that match TRBD2. The V gene's germline CDR1 is SNHLY and CDR2 FYNNEI. The junction had 13 bases not matched to a gene; V was cut back by 1 base and J by 9 bases. The CDR3 contains 16 residues. The CDR3: CASSEGLSGTSKPQYF. The CDR3 region has the DNA TGTGCCAGCAGTGAAGGTCTTTCCGGGACTAGTAAGCCCCAGTACTTC.

There are many counts of this clonotype. The chain links TRBV15 to TRBJ1-4, with 7 bases aligning to TRBD1. The CDR3 runs to 15 residues. V lost 2 bases to trimming and J lost 5 bases; unmatched junction nucleotides: 5. Germline V gene data show CDR1 as LNHNV and CDR2 as YYDKDF (reference sequence). The CDR3 loop is CATSRPGQENEKLFF. The CDR3, as DNA: TGTGCCACCAGCAGACCCGGACAGGAGAATGAAAAACTGTTTTTT.

This clonotype occurred many times. The chain links TRBV28 to TRBJ2-3; TRBD1 agrees at 7 bases. J lost 2 bases, V lost 5 bases, and 7 bases had no gene match. The CDR3 runs to 15 residues. Germline V gives CDR1 MDHEN, CDR2 SYDVKM. The CDR3 coding sequence is TGTGCCAGCAGTAAGGACAGGTTCCCCACAGATACGCAGTATTTT. Translation: CASSKDRFPTDTQYF.

This clonotype was recorded at least ten times. The V call is TRBV27, the J call TRBJ1-1; D uncertain. The germline V gene has CDR1 MNHEY and CDR2 SMNVEV (reference sequence). This CDR3 is 15 amino acids long. Trimming pared 3 bases from V and 4 bases from J, leaving 15 bases between. This CDR3 is CASSFWQVKGTEAFF. In nucleotides, the CDR3 is TGTGCCAGCAGTTTTTGGCAGGTGAAGGGCACTGAAGCTTTCTTT.

In this sample, this clonotype turned up a few times. The V call is TRBV3-1, the J call TRBJ1-1; 8 bases match TRBD1. The CDR3 is made up of 14 amino acids. V was clipped by 2 bases and J by 3 bases; unmatched bases: 2. From germline, CDR1 is LGHDT and CDR2 YNNKEL (reference sequence). The CDR3 DNA is TGTGCCAGCAGCCAAAACAGGGGGTACACTGAAGCTTTCTTT. Residues: CASSQNRGYTEAFF. The full variable domain, in which reference TRBV3-1 and TRBJ1-1 provide the parts outside the CDR3, is DTAVSQTPKYLVTQMGNDKSIKCEQNLGHDTMYWYKQDSKKFLKIMFSYNNKELIINETVPNRFSPKSPDKAHLNLHINSLELGDSAVYFCASSQNRGYTEAFFGQGTRLTVV.

In its sample, this clonotype was seen many times. CDR3 DNA: TGCAGCGTGGAATCCGGGACAGGTCACTCCTACAATGAGCAGTTCTTC. Protein: CSVESGTGHSYNEQFF. This chain links TRBV29-1 with TRBJ2-1, with 8 bases fitting TRBD1. CDR1 and CDR2 from the germline V gene are SQVTM and ANQGSEA. The CDR3 is 16 residues long. The J segment lost 0 bases and the V segment lost 6 bases, leaving 10 bases of the junction unmatched.

This clonotype was picked up many times. The chain recombines TRBV12-3 or TRBV12-4 with TRBJ2-2; 9 positions match TRBD1. After removal of 5 bases from V and 0 bases from J, the junction contained 7 bases not matched to a gene. This CDR3 spans 17 amino acids. Here the CDR3 reads CASSPDRDRANTGELFF. DNA for the CDR3: TGTGCCAGCAGTCCGGACCGGGACAGGGCGAACACCGGGGAGCTGTTTTTT.

A few counts support this clonotype. This sequence joins TRBV5-1 and TRBJ2-3; weak D call: TRBD1 (6 bases). Germline V gene lookup returns CDR1 SGHRS and CDR2 YFSETQ. The length of the CDR3 is 15 residues. Trimming shortened V by 3 bases and J by 4 bases, and 15 bases separated the two germline ends. The CDR3 DNA sequence: TGCGCCAGCAGCTCTCCACAGGGTTCGGCAGATACGCAGTATTTT. It encodes CASSSPQGSADTQYF.

V usage is TRBV20-1 and J usage is TRBJ1-4; 7 positions match TRBD1. Germline CDR1 and CDR2: DFQATT and SNEGSKA (reference sequence). This CDR3 contains 16 residues. Trimming at V came to 6 bases and at J to 3 bases, leaving 13 bases not matched to a gene. The CDR3 sequence: CSATRQGIMANEKLFF. The CDR3 DNA follows: TGCAGTGCCACAAGACAGGGTATAATGGCTAATGAAAAACTGTTTTTT.

This clonotype has at least ten counts. The chain carries TRBV5-1 and TRBJ2-3, with D unresolved. Trimming pared 0 bases from V and 2 bases from J, leaving 16 bases between. This CDR3 spans 17 amino acids. In germline, CDR1 is SGHRS, CDR2 YFSETQ. This CDR3 reads CASSLVMSRPSTDTQYF. The CDR3 DNA sequence: TGCGCCAGCAGCTTGGTGATGTCCAGACCTTCCACAGATACGCAGTATTTT.

In this sample, this clonotype turned up many times. This rearrangement joins TRBV4-1 to TRBJ1-2; no clear D. Germline CDR1 is MGHRA and CDR2 is YSYEKL. The CDR3 consists of 15 residues. V gave up 0 bases and J gave up 6 bases, with 14 bases separating them. CDR3 region: CASSQDPWELDGYTF. In DNA form, the CDR3 reads TGCGCCAGCAGCCAAGACCCCTGGGAGTTAGATGGCTACACCTTC.

This clonotype was detected many times. The rearrangement uses TRBV28 and TRBJ2-3; either TRBD1 or TRBD2 may supply D (5 bases each). Per the germline V gene, CDR1 is MDHEN and CDR2 is SYDVKM. CDR3 length equals 14 residues. Trimming cost V 7 bases and J 2 bases, with 13 bases left between them. CDR3 in amino acids: CASTLGVYTDTQYF. The CDR3 DNA follows: TGTGCCAGCACCCTGGGGGTTTACACAGATACGCAGTATTTT.

In this sample, this clonotype turned up many times. The rearrangement joins TRBV12-3 or TRBV12-4 to TRBJ2-6; D uncertain. This CDR3 has 17 residues. V lost 3 bases and J 0 bases, leaving 12 bases between the germline ends. This chain's CDR3 is CASSLPWVYSGANVLTF. In DNA, the CDR3 is TGTGCCAGCAGTTTGCCCTGGGTTTACTCTGGGGCCAACGTCCTGACTTTC.

Ten or more counts support this clonotype. The chain employs TRBV20-1 and TRBJ2-3, with D possibly TRBD2 on 5 matching bases. The V end lost 1 base, the J end lost 6 bases, and 8 bases lay between the germline ends. Germline values: CDR1 DFQATT, CDR2 SNEGSKA (reference sequence). The CDR3 totals 12 residues. CDR3 DNA sequence: TGCAGTGCTAGAGGACGAGGGGATACGCAGTATTTT. Its protein is CSARGRGDTQYF.

This clonotype showed up just a few times. The chain has TRBV5-1 and TRBJ2-3, with D possibly matching TRBD2 (7 bases). The V end lost 6 bases, the J end lost 0 bases, and 20 bases lay between the germline ends. This CDR3 is built from 17 residues. Germline-derived CDR1 and CDR2 are SGHRS and YFSETQ. The CDR3 DNA sequence: TGCGCCAGCACTCTCGGGGGGCCCGAGTCTAGCACAGATACGCAGTATTTT. Its translation: CASTLGGPESSTDTQYF.

This clonotype appeared many times. V usage is TRBV28 and J usage is TRBJ1-5; 7 bases are a match to TRBD1. CDR3 size: 14 residues. The trim removed 9 bases at V and 4 bases at J, leaving 9 bases unmatched. CDR1 is MDHEN, CDR2 SYDVKM, per germline. DNA of the CDR3: TGTGCCAGTAAAACCGGGACAGTAAATCAGCCCCAGCATTTT. The encoded protein is CASKTGTVNQPQHF.